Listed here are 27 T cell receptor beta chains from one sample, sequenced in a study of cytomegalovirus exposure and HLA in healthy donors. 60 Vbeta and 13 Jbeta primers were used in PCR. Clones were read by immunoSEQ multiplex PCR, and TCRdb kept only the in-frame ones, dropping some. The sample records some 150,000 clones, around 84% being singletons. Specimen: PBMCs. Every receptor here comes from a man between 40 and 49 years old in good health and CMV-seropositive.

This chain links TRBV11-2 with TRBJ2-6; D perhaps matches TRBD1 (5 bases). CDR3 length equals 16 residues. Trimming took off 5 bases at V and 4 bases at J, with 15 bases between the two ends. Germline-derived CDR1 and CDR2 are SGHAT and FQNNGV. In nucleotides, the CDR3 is TGTGCCAGCAGCGGACAACTTTCCCAGGGGGCCAACGTCCTGACTTTC. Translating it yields CASSGQLSQGANVLTF.

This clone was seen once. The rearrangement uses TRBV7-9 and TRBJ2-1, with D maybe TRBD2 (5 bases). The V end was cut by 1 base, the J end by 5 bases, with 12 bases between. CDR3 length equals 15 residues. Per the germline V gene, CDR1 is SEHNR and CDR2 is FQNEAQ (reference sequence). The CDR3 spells CASSLVPLAHNEQFF. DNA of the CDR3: TGTGCCAGCAGCTTAGTCCCGCTAGCCCACAATGAGCAGTTCTTC.

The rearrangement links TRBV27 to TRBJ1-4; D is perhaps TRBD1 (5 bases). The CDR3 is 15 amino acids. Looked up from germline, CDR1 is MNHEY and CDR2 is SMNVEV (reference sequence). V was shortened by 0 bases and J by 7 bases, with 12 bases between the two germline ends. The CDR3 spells CASSLSGWGSEKLFF. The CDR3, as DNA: TGTGCCAGCAGTTTATCTGGGTGGGGCAGTGAAAAACTGTTTTTT.

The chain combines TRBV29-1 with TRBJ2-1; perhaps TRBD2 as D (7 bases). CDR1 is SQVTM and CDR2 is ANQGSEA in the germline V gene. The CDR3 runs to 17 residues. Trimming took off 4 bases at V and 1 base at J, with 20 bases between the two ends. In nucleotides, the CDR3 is TGCAGCGTTGTATCTTGGGGGGGGCCAAAATCCTACAATGAGCAGTTCTTC. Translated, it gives CSVVSWGGPKSYNEQFF.

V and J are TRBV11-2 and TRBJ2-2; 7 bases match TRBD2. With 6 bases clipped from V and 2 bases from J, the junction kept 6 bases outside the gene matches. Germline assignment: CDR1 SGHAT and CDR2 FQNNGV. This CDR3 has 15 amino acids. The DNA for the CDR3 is TGTGCCAGCAGACAAACTAGCGCCAACACCGGGGAGCTGTTTTTT. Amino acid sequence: CASRQTSANTGELFF.

This CDR3 reads CASSYPQGGYEQYF. The CDR3 DNA reads as TGTGCCAGCAGTTACCCCCAGGGTGGCTACGAGCAGTACTTC. The chain combines TRBV6-5 with TRBJ2-7; tentatively, D is TRBD1 (5 bases). Germline V lookup: CDR1 MNHEY, CDR2 SVGAGI. Trimming left V 2 bases short and J 3 bases short, with 11 bases between. The CDR3 sequence is 14 residues long.

Here the CDR3 reads CASHRGSAGNTEAFF. DNA for the CDR3: TGTGCCAGCCACAGGGGGAGCGCCGGGAACACTGAAGCTTTCTTT. V and J are TRBV28 and TRBJ1-1; 8 bases are shared with TRBD1. CDR1 and CDR2 (germline): MDHEN, SYDVKM. This CDR3 comprises 15 residues. The J segment lost 1 base and the V segment lost 8 bases, leaving 9 bases of the junction unmatched.

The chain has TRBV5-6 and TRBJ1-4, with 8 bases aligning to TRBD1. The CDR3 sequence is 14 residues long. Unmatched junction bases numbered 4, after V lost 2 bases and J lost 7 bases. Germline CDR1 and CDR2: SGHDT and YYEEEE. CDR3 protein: CASSFQGTGEKLFF. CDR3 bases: TGTGCCAGCAGCTTCCAGGGGACAGGTGAAAAACTGTTTTTT.

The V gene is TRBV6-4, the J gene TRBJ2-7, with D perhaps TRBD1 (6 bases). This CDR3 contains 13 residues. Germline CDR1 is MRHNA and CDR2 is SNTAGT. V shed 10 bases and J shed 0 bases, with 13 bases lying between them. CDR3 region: CANPTGSSYEQYF. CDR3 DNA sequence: TGTGCCAACCCGACAGGTAGCTCCTACGAGCAGTACTTC.

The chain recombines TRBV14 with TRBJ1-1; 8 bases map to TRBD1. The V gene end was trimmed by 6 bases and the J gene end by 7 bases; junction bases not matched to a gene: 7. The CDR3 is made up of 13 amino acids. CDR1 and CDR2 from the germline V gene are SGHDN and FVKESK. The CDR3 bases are TGTGCCAGCAGAAGGCAGGGGGCGATTGAAGCTTTCTTT. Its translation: CASRRQGAIEAFF.

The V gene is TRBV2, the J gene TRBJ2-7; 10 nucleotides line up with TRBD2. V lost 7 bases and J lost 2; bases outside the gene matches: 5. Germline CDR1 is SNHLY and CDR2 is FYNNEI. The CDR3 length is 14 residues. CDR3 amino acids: CASKTSGNAYEQYF. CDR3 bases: TGTGCCAGCAAAACTAGCGGGAACGCCTACGAGCAGTACTTC.

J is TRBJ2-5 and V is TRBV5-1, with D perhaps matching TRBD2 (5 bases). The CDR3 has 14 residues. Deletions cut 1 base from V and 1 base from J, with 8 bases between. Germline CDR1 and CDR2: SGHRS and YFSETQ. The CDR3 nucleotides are TGCGCCAGCAGCTTGACTGCGGGCCAAGAGACCCAGTACTTC. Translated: CASSLTAGQETQYF.

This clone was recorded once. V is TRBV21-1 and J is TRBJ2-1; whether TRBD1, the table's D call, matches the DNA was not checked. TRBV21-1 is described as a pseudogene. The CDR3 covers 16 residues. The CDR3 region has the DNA TGTGCCAGCAGGGGGACAGAAAATTTGAATTACAATGAGCAGTTCTTC. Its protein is CASRGTENLNYNEQFF.

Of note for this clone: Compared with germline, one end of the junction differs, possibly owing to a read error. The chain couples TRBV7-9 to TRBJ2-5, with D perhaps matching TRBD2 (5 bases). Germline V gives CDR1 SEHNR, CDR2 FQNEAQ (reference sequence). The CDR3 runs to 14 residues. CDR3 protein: CSSSLPTTKETQYF. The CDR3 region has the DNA TGTTCCAGCAGCCTACCGACTACCAAAGAGACCCAGTACTTC.

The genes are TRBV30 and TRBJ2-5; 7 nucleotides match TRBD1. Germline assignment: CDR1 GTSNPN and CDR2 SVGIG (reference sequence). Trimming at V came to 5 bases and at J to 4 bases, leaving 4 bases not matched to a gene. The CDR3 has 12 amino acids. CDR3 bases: TGTGCCTGGGAACAGGGGTCAGAGACCCAGTACTTC. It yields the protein CAWEQGSETQYF.

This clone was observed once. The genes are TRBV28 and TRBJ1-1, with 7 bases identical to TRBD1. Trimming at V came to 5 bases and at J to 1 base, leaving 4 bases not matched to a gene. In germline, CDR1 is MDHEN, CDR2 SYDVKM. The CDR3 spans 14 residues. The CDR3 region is CASSVGQTNTEAFF. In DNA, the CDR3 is TGTGCCAGCAGTGTGGGACAGACGAACACTGAAGCTTTCTTT.

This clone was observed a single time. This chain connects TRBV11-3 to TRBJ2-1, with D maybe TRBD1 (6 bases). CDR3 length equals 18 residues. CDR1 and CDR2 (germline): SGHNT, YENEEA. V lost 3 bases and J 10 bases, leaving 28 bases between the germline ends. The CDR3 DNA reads TGTGCCAGCAGCTTTAGGTCTGGGGGCGGGCTCCGGGTGGAAGAGCAGTTCTTC. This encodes CASSFRSGGGLRVEEQFF.

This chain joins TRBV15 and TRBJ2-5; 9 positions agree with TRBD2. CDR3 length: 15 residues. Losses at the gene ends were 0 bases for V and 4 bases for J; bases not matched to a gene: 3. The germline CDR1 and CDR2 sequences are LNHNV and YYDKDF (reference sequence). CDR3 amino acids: CATSRDNSGRETQYF. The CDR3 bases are TGTGCCACCAGCAGAGATAATAGCGGGAGAGAGACCCAGTACTTC.

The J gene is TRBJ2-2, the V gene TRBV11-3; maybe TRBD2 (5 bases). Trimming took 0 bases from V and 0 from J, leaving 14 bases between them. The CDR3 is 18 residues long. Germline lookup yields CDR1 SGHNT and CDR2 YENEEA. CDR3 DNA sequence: TGTGCCAGCAGCTTAGATTCGACTCGGGAATCGAACACCGGGGAGCTGTTTTTT. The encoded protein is CASSLDSTRESNTGELFF. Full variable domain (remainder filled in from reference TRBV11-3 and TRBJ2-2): EAGVVQSPRYKIIEKKQPVAFWCNPISGHNTLYWYLQNLGQGPELLIRYENEEAVDDSQLPKDRFSAERLKGVDSTLKIQPAELGDSAVYLCASSLDSTRESNTGELFFGEGSRLTVL.

CDR3 sequence: CASSSPNKMALYEQYF. DNA of the CDR3: TGTGCCAGCAGTTCCCCCAACAAAATGGCCCTTTACGAGCAGTACTTC. This sequence joins TRBV6-5 and TRBJ2-7, with unresolved D. Germline CDR1 is MNHEY and CDR2 is SVGAGI. The V end lost 4 bases, the J end lost 4 bases, and 20 bases lay between the germline ends. This CDR3 has 16 residues.

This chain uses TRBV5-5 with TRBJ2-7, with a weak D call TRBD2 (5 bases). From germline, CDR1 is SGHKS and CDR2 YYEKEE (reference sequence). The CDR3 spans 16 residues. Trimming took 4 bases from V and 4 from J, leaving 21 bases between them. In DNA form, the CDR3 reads TGTGCCAGCAGCCCCGGGGTGAGGGTTTCAGGTTACGAGCAGTACTTC. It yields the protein CASSPGVRVSGYEQYF.

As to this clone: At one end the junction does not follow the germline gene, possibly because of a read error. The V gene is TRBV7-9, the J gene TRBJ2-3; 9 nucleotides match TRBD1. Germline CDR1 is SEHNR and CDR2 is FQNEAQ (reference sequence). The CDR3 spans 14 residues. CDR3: CSSSVGQGTDTQYF. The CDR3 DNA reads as TGTTCCAGCAGCGTGGGACAGGGAACTGATACGCAGTATTTT.

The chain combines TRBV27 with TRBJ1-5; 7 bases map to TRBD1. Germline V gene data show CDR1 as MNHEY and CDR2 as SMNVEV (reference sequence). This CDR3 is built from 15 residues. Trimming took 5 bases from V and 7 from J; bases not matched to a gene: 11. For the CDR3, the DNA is TGTGCCAGCAGTGCCATCGACAGGGTCGCCCAGCCCCAGCATTTT. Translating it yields CASSAIDRVAQPQHF.

The CDR3 DNA follows: TGTGCCAGCAGCTTGATGGGGACAGGGGGCGGTGGGGACACCATATATTTT. Amino acid sequence: CASSLMGTGGGGDTIYF. The chain combines TRBV11-2 with TRBJ1-3; 12 bases fit TRBD1. V lost 3 bases and J lost 8; bases outside the gene matches: 11. This CDR3 comprises 17 residues. CDR1 and CDR2 (germline): SGHAT, FQNNGV. Full variable domain (missing parts from reference TRBV11-2 and TRBJ1-3): EAGVAQSPRYKIIEKRQSVAFWCNPISGHATLYWYQQILGQGPKLLIQFQNNGVVDDSQLPKDRFSAERLKGVDSTLKIQPAKLEDSAVYLCASSLMGTGGGGDTIYFGEGSWLTVV.

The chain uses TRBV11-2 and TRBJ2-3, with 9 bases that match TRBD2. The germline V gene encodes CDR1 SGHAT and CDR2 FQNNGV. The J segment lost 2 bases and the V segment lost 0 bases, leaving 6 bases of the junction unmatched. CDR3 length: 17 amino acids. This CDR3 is CASSLDPAGGITDTQYF. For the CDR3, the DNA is TGTGCCAGCAGCTTAGATCCAGCGGGAGGTATCACAGATACGCAGTATTTT.

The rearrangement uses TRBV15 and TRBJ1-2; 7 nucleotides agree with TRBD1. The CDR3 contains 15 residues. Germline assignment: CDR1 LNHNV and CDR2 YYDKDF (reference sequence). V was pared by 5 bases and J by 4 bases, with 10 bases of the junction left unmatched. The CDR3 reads CATSADLDRLYGYTF. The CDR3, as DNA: TGTGCCACCAGCGCCGACCTGGACAGGCTCTATGGCTACACCTTC.

The chain's CDR3 is CASSFLLPSSGANVLTF. CDR3 bases: TGTGCCAGCAGTTTCCTCCTTCCGAGCTCTGGGGCCAACGTCCTGACTTTC. The J gene is TRBJ2-6, the V gene TRBV27; the D is unclear. This CDR3 has 17 residues. Germline CDR1 MNHEY, CDR2 SMNVEV (reference sequence). Trimming removed 3 bases at V and 0 bases at J, with 12 bases between. The full variable domain, rest sourced from reference TRBV27 and TRBJ2-6, is EAQVTQNPRYLITVTGKKLTVTCSQNMNHEYMSWYRQDPGLGLRQIYYSMNVEVTDKGDVPEGYKVSRKEKRNFPLILESPSPNQTSLYFCASSFLLPSSGANVLTFGAGSRLTVL.